This passage covers 4 T cell receptor beta chains from one sample sequenced in a study of blood T cell repertoires in COVID-19. Measured with immunoSEQ multiplex PCR; TCRdb has only the in-frame clones, and not every one. The sample shows 90,000 to 140,000 clones, roughly 79% of them seen only once. The sequenced material came from peripheral blood. The source is a woman aged 70-85 years with acute or convalescent COVID-19.

The V and J genes are TRBV7-7 and TRBJ2-3, with D possibly matching TRBD2 (5 bases). Germline assignment: CDR1 SSHAT and CDR2 FNYEAQ (reference sequence). This CDR3 is built from 15 residues. V dropped 5 bases and J dropped 1 base, with 13 bases sitting between them. CDR3 sequence: CASSPRLGGTDTQYF. The CDR3, as DNA: TGTGCCAGCAGCCCACGGCTCGGGGGCACAGATACGCAGTATTTT.

V and J are TRBV7-2 and TRBJ2-1; 7 bases agree with TRBD2. CDR3 length equals 14 residues. The V segment lost 3 bases and the J segment 5 bases; nucleotides outside the gene matches: 4. Germline CDR1 reads SGHTA; CDR2 reads FQGNSA. This chain's CDR3 is CASSFGGTDNEQFF. CDR3 sequence (DNA): TGTGCCAGCAGCTTCGGGGGGACTGACAATGAGCAGTTCTTC.

This chain links TRBV29-1 with TRBJ1-1; 10 bases map to TRBD1. The CDR3 is made up of 13 amino acids. The trim removed 7 bases at V and 4 bases at J, leaving 6 bases unmatched. Germline V gene data show CDR1 as SQVTM and CDR2 as ANQGSEA. CDR3 bases: TGCAGCGCCGCGGGGACAGGGGCCACTGAAGCTTTCTTT. This encodes CSAAGTGATEAFF.

This clone was seen only a few times. J is TRBJ2-1 and V is TRBV7-3; D perhaps matches TRBD1 (6 bases). The CDR3 runs 15 residues. V lost 3 bases, J lost 7 bases, and 16 bases lay in between. CDR1 SGHTA and CDR2 FQGTGA come from the germline V gene. CDR3 DNA sequence: TGTGCCAGCAGCTTCAGGGGAGCGGCAAGAAATGAGCAGTTCTTC. Translation: CASSFRGAARNEQFF.